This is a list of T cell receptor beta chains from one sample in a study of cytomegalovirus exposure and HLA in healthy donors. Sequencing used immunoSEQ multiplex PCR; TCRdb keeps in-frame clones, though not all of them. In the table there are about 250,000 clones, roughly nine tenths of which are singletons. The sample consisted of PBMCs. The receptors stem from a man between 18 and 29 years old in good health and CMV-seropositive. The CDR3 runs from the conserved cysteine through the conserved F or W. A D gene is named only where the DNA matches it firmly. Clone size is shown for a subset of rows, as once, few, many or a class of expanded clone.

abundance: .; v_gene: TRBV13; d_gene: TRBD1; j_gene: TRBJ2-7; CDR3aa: CASSSDGTGTYEQYF; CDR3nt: TGTGCCAGCAGCTCGGACGGGACAGGGACCTACGAGCAGTACTTC
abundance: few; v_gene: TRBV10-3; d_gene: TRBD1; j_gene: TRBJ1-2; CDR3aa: CAISEEEGAVYGYTF; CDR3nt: TGTGCCATCAGTGAGGAGGAGGGGGCCGTCTATGGCTACACCTTC
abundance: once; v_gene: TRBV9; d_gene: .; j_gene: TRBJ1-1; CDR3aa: CASSVSVATEAFF; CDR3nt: TGTGCCAGCAGCGTCTCGGTGGCCACTGAAGCTTTCTTT
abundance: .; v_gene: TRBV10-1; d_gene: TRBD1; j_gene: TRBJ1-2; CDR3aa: CASGQGHNYGYTF; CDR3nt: TGCGCCTCAGGACAGGGCCATAACTATGGCTACACCTTC
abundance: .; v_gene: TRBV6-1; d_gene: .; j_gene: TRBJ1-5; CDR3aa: CASSEAVWGVQPQHF; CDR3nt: TGTGCCAGCAGTGAAGCAGTGTGGGGAGTTCAGCCCCAGCATTTT
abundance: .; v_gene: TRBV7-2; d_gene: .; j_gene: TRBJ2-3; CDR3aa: CASSLRADTQYF; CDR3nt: TGTGCCAGCAGCTTAAGGGCAGATACGCAGTATTTT
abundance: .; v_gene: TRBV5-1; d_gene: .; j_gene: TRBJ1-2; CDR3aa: CASEEGGGYTF; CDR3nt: TGCGCCAGCGAGGAGGGGGGCGGCTACACCTTC
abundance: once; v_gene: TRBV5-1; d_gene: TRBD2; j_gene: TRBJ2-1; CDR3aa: CASSSIAGAGGIEQFF; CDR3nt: TGCGCCAGCAGCTCTATAGCGGGAGCTGGCGGCATTGAGCAGTTCTTC
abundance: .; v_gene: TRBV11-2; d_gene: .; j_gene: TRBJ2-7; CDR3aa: CASSLDLLDSLYEQYF; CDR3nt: TGTGCCAGCAGCTTAGATCTCCTAGACTCCTTGTACGAGCAGTACTTC
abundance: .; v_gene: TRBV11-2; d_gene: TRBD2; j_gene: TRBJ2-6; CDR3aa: CASSSIGLAGSGANVLTF; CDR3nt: TGTGCCAGCAGCTCGATAGGACTAGCGGGTAGTGGGGCCAACGTCCTGACTTTC
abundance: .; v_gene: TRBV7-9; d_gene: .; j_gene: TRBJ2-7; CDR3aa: CASSLDGSAEQYF; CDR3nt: TGTGCCAGCAGCTTAGACGGGTCGGCCGAGCAGTACTTC
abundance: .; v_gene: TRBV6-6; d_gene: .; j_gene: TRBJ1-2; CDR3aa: CASTLRPGYGYTF; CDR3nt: TGTGCCAGCACCCTCCGGCCGGGCTATGGCTACACCTTC
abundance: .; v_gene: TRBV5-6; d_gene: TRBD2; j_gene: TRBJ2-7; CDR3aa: CASRPAGGALEQYF; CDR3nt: TGTGCCAGCAGGCCCGCGGGGGGCGCTCTCGAGCAGTACTTC
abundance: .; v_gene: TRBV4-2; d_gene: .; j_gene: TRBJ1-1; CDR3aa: CASSHLDRNTEAFF; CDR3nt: TGTGCCAGCAGCCACCTCGACAGGAACACTGAAGCTTTCTTT
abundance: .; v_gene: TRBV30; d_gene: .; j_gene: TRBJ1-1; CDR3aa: CAWSWDSTNTEAFF; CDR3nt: TGTGCCTGGAGTTGGGACTCCACTAACACTGAAGCTTTCTTT
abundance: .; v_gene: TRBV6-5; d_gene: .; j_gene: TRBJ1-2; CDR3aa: CASSFSGGDYGYTF; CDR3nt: TGTGCCAGCAGTTTCAGCGGTGGGGACTATGGCTACACCTTC
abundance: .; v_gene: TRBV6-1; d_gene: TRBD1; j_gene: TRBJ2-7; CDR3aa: CASLSDRGPTYEQYF; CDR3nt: TGTGCCAGCCTGTCTGACAGGGGGCCCACCTACGAGCAGTACTTC
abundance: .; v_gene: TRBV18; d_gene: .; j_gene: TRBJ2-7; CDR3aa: CASSPPDWFEQYF; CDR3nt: TGTGCCAGCTCACCACCCGACTGGTTCGAGCAGTACTTC
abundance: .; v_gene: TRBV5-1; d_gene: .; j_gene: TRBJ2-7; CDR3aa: CASSLAWGSEQYF; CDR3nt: TGCGCCAGCAGCTTGGCGTGGGGAAGCGAGCAGTACTTC
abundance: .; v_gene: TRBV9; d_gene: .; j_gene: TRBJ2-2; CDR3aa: CASGEANTGELFF; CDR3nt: TGTGCCAGCGGAGAGGCGAACACCGGGGAGCTGTTTTTT
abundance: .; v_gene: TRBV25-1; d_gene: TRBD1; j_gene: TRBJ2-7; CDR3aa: CASSPRPGQGPYEQYF; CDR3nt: TGTGCCAGCAGCCCCCGCCCGGGACAGGGACCCTACGAGCAGTACTTC
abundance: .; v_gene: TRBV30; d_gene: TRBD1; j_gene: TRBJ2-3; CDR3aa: CAWSEGQGTDTQYF; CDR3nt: TGTGCCTGGAGTGAGGGACAGGGAACAGATACGCAGTATTTT
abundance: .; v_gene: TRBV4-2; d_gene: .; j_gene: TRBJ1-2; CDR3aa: CASSQDRDYGYTF; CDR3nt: TGTGCCAGCAGCCAAGACAGGGACTATGGCTACACCTTC
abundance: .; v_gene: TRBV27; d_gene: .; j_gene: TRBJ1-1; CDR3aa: CASSLKGDTEAFF; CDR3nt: TGTGCCAGCAGTTTGAAGGGGGACACTGAAGCTTTCTTT
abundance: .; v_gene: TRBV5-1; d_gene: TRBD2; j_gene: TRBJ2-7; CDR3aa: CASSLEPSGLQYF; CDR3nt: TGCGCCAGCAGCTTGGAGCCTAGCGGATTGCAGTACTTC
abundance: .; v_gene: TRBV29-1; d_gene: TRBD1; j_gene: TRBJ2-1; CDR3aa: CSEQGDRGEYNEQFF; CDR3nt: TGCAGCGAGCAAGGAGACAGGGGGGAGTACAATGAGCAGTTCTTC
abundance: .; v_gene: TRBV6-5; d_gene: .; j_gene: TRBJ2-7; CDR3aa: CAATGGYEQYF; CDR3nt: TGTGCGGCAACCGGAGGGTATGAGCAGTACTTC
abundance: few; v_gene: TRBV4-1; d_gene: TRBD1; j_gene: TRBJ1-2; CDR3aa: CASSQAAGGHYGYTF; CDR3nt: TGCGCCAGCAGCCAAGCGGCAGGGGGCCACTATGGCTACACCTTC
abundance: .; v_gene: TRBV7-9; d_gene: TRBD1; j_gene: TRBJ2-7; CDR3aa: CASSLGTGGHEQYF; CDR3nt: TGTGCCAGCAGCTTGGGGACAGGGGGTCACGAGCAGTACTTC
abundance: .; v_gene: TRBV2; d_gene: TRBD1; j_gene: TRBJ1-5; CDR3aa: CASRPGQKEGDQPQHF; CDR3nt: TGTGCCAGCAGGCCGGGACAGAAGGAGGGGGATCAGCCCCAGCATTTT
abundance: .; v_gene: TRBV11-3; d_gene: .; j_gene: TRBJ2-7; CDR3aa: CASSLDHLANEQYF; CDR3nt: TGTGCCAGCAGCTTAGATCATTTAGCCAACGAGCAGTACTTC
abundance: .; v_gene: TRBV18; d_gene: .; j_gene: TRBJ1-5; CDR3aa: CASSPSRNQPQHF; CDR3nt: TGTGCCAGCTCACCAAGTCGGAATCAGCCCCAGCATTTT
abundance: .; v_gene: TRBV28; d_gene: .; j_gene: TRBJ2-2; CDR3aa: CASSPLRYDTGELFF; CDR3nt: TGTGCCAGCAGTCCCCTGAGGTACGACACCGGGGAGCTGTTTTTT
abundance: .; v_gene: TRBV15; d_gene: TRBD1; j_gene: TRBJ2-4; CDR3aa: CATSEQGVRAKNIQYF; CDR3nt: TGTGCCACCAGCGAACAGGGGGTTCGGGCCAAAAACATTCAGTACTTC
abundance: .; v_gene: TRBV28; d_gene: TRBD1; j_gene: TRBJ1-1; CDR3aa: CASSLGQGVDTEAFF; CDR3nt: TGTGCCAGCAGTCTCGGACAGGGAGTGGACACTGAAGCTTTCTTT
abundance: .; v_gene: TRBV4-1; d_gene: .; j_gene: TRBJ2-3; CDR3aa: CASSQVNLVATDTQYF; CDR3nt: TGCGCCAGCAGCCAAGTGAATCTGGTCGCCACAGATACGCAGTATTTT
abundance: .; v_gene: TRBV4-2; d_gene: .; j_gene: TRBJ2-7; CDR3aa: CASSQDRAYEQYF; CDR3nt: TGTGCCAGCAGCCAAGATAGAGCCTACGAGCAGTACTTC
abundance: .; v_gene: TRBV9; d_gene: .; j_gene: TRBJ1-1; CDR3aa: CASSVELYSEAFF; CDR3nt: TGTGCCAGCAGCGTAGAGTTATACAGTGAAGCTTTCTTT
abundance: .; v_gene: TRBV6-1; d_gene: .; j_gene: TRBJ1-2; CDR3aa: CASSARGGGDYGYTF; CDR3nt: TGTGCCAGCAGTGCCCGAGGGGGAGGCGACTATGGCTACACCTTC
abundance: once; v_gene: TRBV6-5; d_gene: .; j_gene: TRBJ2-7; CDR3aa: CASSYVGSWYF; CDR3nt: TGTGCCAGCAGTTACGTGGGGAGCTGGTACTTC
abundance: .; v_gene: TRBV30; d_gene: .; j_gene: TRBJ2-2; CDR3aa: CAWRDTGELFF; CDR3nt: TGTGCCTGGAGGGACACCGGGGAGCTGTTTTTT
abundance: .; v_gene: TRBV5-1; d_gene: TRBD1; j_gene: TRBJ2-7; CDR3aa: CASSRRQGAMREQYF; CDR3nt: TGCGCCAGCAGCAGACGACAGGGGGCCATGCGGGAGCAGTACTTC
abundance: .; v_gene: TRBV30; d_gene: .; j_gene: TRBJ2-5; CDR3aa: CAWSPRIGAETQYF; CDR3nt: TGTGCCTGGAGCCCGAGGATAGGGGCAGAGACCCAGTACTTC
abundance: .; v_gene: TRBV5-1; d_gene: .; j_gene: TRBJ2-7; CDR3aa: CASSPEGGGPNYEQYF; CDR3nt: TGCGCCAGCAGCCCGGAGGGGGGTGGGCCCAACTACGAGCAGTACTTC
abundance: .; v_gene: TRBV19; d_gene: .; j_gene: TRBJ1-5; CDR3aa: CASTHRAGLEPQHF; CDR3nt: TGTGCCAGTACCCACCGTGCCGGTTTGGAGCCCCAGCATTTT